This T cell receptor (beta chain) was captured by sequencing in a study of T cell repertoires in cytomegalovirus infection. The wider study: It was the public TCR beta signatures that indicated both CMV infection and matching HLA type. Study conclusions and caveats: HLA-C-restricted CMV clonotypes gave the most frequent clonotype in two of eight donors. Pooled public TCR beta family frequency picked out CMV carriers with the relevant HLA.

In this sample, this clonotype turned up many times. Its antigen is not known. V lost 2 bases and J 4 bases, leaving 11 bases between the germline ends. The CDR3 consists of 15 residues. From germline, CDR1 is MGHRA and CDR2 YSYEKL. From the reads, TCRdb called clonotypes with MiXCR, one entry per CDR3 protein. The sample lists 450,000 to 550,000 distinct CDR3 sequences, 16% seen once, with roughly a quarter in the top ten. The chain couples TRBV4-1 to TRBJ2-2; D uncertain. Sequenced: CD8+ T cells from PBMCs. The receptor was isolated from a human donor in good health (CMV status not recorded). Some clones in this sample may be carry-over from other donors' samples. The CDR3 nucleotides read TGCGCCAGCAGCCAATCGGGTTCGGGCACCGGGGAGCTGTTTTTT. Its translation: CASSQSGSGTGELFF.